This TCR beta chain was documented in a study of neurological immune-mediated disorders. Whole-study findings and limits: The highest TCR clonal expansion occurred in HTLV-1-associated myelopathy; multiple sclerosis fell below healthy controls. CDR3 amino acid sequences found in expanded clones were never shared across subjects, suggesting private repertoires in all groups.

This clonotype was counted at least ten times. The antigen remains unidentified. TCRdb redid the calling of the 5' RACE reads with MiXCR, one entry per CDR3 protein. Here the sample spans around 64,000 distinct CDR3 sequences, roughly 12% being singletons. Germline V CDR1 and CDR2: SGHAT, FQNNGV. This CDR3 comprises 14 residues. Deletions cut 0 bases from V and 6 bases from J, with 12 bases between. Sequencing was carried out using PBMCs. This clonotype originated in a woman aged 55-69 years with HTLV-1-associated myelopathy (HAM/TSP). This chain joins TRBV11-2 and TRBJ2-7; no clear D. CDR3 protein: CASSLDLQASEQYF. CDR3 in DNA: TGTGCCAGCAGCTTAGATCTTCAGGCTAGCGAGCAGTACTTC.